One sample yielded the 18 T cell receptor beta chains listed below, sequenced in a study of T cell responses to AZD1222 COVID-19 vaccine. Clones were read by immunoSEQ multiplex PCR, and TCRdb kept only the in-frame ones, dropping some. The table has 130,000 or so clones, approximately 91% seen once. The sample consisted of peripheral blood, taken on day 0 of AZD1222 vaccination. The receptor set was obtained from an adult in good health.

The CDR3 protein is CASSQIGTANSNQPQHF. CDR3 bases: TGTGCCAGCAGCCAAATAGGGACAGCTAATAGCAATCAGCCCCAGCATTTT. This chain joins TRBV4-2 and TRBJ1-5, with 7 bases lining up with TRBD1. The CDR3 spans 17 residues. Germline trimming cut 2 bases from V and 0 bases from J; bases unmatched to any gene: 7. Germline V lookup: CDR1 LGHNA, CDR2 YNFKEQ.

CDR3 nucleotides: TGTGCCAGCTCCATTAGCGGGGGGTCTAAAGGGACCCAGTACTTC. Amino acid sequence: CASSISGGSKGTQYF. The chain couples TRBV2 to TRBJ2-5; 10 nucleotides align to TRBD2. The trim removed 8 bases at V and 7 bases at J, leaving 13 bases unmatched. CDR1 and CDR2 (germline): SNHLY, FYNNEI. The CDR3 length is 15 residues. Drawing the rest from reference TRBV2 and TRBJ2-5, the complete variable domain is EPEVTQTPSHQVTQMGQEVILRCVPISNHLYFYWYRQILGQKVEFLVSFYNNEISEKSEIFDDQFSVERPDGSNFTLKIRSTKLEDSAMYFCASSISGGSKGTQYFGPGTRLLVL.

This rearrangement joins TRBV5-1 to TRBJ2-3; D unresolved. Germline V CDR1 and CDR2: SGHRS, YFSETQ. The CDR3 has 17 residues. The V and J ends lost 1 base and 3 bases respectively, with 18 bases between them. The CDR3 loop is CASSLPTGTFGTDTQYF. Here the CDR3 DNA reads TGCGCCAGCAGCTTGCCTACGGGCACTTTCGGTACAGATACGCAGTATTTT. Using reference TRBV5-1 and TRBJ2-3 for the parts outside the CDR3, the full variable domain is KAGVTQTPRYLIKTRGQQVTLSCSPISGHRSVSWYQQTPGQGLQFLFEYFSETQRNKGNFPGRFSGRQFSNSRSEMNVSTLELGDSALYLCASSLPTGTFGTDTQYFGPGTRLTVL.

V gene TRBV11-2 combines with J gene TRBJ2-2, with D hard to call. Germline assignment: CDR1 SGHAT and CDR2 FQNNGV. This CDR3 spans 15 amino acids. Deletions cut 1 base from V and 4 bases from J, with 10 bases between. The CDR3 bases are TGTGCCAGCAGCTTAGCCGCACCAAGCACCGGGGAGCTGTTTTTT. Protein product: CASSLAAPSTGELFF.

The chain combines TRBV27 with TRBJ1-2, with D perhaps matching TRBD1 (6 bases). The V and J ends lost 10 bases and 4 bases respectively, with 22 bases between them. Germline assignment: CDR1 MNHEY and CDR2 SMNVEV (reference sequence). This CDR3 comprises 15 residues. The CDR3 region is CATRRGGVEFYGYTF. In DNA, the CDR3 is TGTGCCACCCGGAGGGGGGGGGTGGAGTTCTATGGCTACACCTTC.

Here the CDR3 reads CASSPDRVSYEQYF. Written as DNA, the CDR3 is TGTGCCAGCTCACCCGACAGGGTTTCCTACGAGCAGTACTTC. The chain employs TRBV18 and TRBJ2-7; the match to TRBD1 covers 7 bases. The CDR3 extends over 14 amino acids. V was clipped by 3 bases and J by 1 base; unmatched bases: 3. The germline V gene encodes CDR1 KGHSH and CDR2 LQKENI.

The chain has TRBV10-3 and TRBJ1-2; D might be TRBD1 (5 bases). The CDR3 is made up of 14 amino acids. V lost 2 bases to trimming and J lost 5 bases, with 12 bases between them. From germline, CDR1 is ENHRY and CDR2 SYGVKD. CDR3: CAISEQLGDYGYTF. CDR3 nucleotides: TGTGCCATCAGTGAGCAGCTGGGGGATTATGGCTACACCTTC.

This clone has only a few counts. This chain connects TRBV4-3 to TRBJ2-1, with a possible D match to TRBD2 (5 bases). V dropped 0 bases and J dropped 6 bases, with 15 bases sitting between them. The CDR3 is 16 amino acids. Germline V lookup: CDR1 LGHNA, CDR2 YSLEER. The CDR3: CASSQEPGLALNEQFF. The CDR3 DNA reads TGCGCCAGCAGCCAAGAACCCGGGCTAGCACTCAATGAGCAGTTCTTC.

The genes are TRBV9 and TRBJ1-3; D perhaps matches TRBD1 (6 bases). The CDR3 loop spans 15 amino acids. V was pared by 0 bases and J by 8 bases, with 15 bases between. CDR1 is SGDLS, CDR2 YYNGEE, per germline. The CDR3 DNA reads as TGTGCCAGCAGCGTAGGGGACAAGGCCTGGGACACCATATATTTT. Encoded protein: CASSVGDKAWDTIYF.

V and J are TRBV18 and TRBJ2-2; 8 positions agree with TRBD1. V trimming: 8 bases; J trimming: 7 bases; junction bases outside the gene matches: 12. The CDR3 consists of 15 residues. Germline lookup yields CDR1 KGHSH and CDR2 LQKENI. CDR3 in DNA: TGTGCCAGCCCCCGGACAGGGCCGACGGACGGGGAGCTGTTTTTT. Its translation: CASPRTGPTDGELFF.

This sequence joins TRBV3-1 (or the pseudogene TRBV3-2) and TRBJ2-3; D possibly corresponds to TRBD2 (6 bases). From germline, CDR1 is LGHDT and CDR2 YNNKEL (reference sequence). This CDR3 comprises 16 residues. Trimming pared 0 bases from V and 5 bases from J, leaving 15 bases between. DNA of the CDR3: TGTGCCAGCAGCCAAGATTTGAGGGAGGACCGAGATACGCAGTATTTT. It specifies CASSQDLREDRDTQYF.

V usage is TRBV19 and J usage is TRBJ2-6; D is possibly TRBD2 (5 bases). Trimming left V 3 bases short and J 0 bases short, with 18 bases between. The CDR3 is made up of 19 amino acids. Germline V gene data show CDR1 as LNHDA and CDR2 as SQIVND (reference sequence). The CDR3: CASSILGELPNSGANVLTF. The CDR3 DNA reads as TGTGCCAGTAGTATCCTCGGGGAACTCCCTAACTCTGGGGCCAACGTCCTGACTTTC.

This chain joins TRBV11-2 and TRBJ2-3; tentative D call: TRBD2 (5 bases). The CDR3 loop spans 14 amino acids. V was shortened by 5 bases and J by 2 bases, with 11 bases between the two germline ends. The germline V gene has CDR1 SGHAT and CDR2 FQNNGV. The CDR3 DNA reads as TGTGCCAGCAGCCTCGAGGGCCTCACAGATACGCAGTATTTT. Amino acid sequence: CASSLEGLTDTQYF.

Written as DNA, the CDR3 is TGTGCCAGCAGCTTGGGGCAAGCCACTGAAGCTTTCTTT. It specifies CASSLGQATEAFF. The rearrangement links TRBV7-2 to TRBJ1-1; possibly TRBD1 for D (5 bases). CDR3 length: 13 amino acids. Trimming left V 3 bases short and J 4 bases short, with 9 bases between. Germline values: CDR1 SGHTA, CDR2 FQGNSA.

CDR3 amino acids: CASSYLESYEQYF. In nucleotides, the CDR3 is TGTGCCAGCAGTTATCTGGAGAGCTACGAGCAGTACTTC. The chain links TRBV6-2 or TRBV6-3 to TRBJ2-7; no firm D call. V lost 3 bases and J 3 bases, leaving 9 bases between the germline ends. CDR1 and CDR2 (germline): MNHEY, SVGEGT. The CDR3 is 13 residues long.

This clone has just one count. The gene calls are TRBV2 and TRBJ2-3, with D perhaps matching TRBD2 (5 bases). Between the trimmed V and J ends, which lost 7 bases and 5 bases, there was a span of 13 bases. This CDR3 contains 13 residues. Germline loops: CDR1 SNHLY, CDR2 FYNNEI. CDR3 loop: CASTEGLVDTQYF. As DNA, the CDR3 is TGTGCCAGCACCGAGGGTCTGGTAGATACGCAGTATTTT.

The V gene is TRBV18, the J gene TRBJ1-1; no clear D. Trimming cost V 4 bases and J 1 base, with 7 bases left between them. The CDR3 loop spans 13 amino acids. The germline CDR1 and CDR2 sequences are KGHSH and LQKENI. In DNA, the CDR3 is TGTGCCAGCTCACGTTTAGAGAACACTGAAGCTTTCTTT. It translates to CASSRLENTEAFF.

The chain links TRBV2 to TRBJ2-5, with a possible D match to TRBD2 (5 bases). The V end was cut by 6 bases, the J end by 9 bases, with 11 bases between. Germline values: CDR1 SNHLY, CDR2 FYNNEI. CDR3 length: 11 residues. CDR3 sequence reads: CASRNDYSQYF. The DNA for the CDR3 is TGTGCCAGCAGAAATGACTATTCCCAGTACTTC.